This T cell receptor (beta chain) was sequenced in a study of T cell repertoires in cytomegalovirus infection. CDR1 and CDR2 (germline): SGHKS, YYEKEE (reference sequence). The CDR3 has 12 residues. A remark on this clonotype: Its antigen is as yet unknown. At one end, the junction sequence differs from germline, possibly due to a read error.

TCRdb re-called the reads with MiXCR, one entry per CDR3 protein. The sample records approximately 910,000 distinct CDR3 sequences, roughly a third being singletons. This chain connects TRBV5-5 to TRBJ1-2; unclear D gene. Sequencing used cultured CD8+ T cells from PBMCs, obtained from culture after CMV antigen stimulation. The receptor comes from a human donor in good health (CMV status not recorded). Some clones in this sample may be carry-over from other donors' samples. The CDR3 protein is CASSSVNYGCTF. For the CDR3, the DNA is TGTGCCAGCAGCTCAGTTAACTATGGCTGCACCTTC.